This T cell receptor beta chain emerged from a study of OX40 agonist ivuxolimab in advanced cancers. Clones were read by immunoSEQ multiplex PCR, and TCRdb kept only the in-frame ones, dropping some. The table records 75,000 to 100,000 clones, 84% of them present only once. With 4 bases removed from V and 3 bases from J, the gap between germline ends came to 12 bases. Germline assignment: CDR1 MNHNS and CDR2 SASEGT. The CDR3 spans 15 residues. This chain joins TRBV6-1 and TRBJ1-4; a weak D match, TRBD1 (5 bases). The clonotype comes from an adult with an advanced solid tumor such as melanoma, head and neck, liver or kidney cancer. Specimen: CD4+ or CD8+ T cells sorted from blood, collected in a trial of the OX40 agonist ivuxolimab. The CDR3 DNA reads TGTGCCAGCAGTGGACAAACGGGACCTAATGAAAAACTGTTTTTT. As protein: CASSGQTGPNEKLFF.